This entry is about one T cell receptor (beta chain). Its matching antigen is unknown. The germline V and J ends were trimmed by 5 bases and 11 bases, with 26 bases remaining between them. Per the germline V gene, CDR1 is MDHEN and CDR2 is SYDVKM. This CDR3 region has 16 residues. The data were obtained in a study of T cell responses to AZD1222 COVID-19 vaccine. Overall study results and limits: Just a handful of people given AZD1222 tested seropositive at baseline. Females made up more of the donors, who were largely white British, and clonal diversity may have come out too low. Repertoires were obtained solely post-peak T cell response. Along spike, vaccine-associated CD4 TCRs were found throughout, with dominance at 160-218 and 743-854.

Sequenced by immunoSEQ multiplex PCR; TCRdb stores in-frame clones only, minus some. The data hold more than 95,000 clones, with roughly 90% observed a single time. The clonotype originates from an adult in good health. This chain connects TRBV28 to TRBJ2-3; D is perhaps TRBD1 (5 bases). This sample comprised peripheral blood, obtained on day 0 of MenACWY control vaccination. The CDR3 bases are TGTGCCAGCAGTCCACTGGATTTCGTTGGGGCGGTCGGGCAGTATTTT. Translating gives CASSPLDFVGAVGQYF.